The 6 T cell receptor beta chains presented below share a single source sample, sequenced in a study of a mutant IDH1 vaccine in newly diagnosed glioma (dated by TCRdb to about 2021). These receptors have no identified antigens. In light of the paper, this sample's time point label describes: week 47, end of study. Every vaccine dose consisted of 300 ug of a 20-mer mutant IDH1 peptide in Montanide, administered subcutaneously together with topical imiquimod. Library prep was done by the immunoSEQ multiplex PCR assay. The clones in this table, taken by TCRdb from immuneACCESS, are in-frame only. Not every clone is retained; where verified, under half of the shortfall comes from an unresolved V gene, and the cause of the rest is unknown. The sample table records some 30,000 clones; 84% of these occur just once. The leading ten clones occupy 25% to 30% of the sample. The sequencing used PBMCs, collected from a glioma patient whose treatment included an IDH1 peptide vaccine. Receptors originate from a man in his thirties or forties with glioma.

This sequence joins TRBV5-4 and TRBJ2-5; D perhaps matches TRBD2 (5 bases). The CDR3 covers 15 residues. Trimming pared 4 bases from V and 3 bases from J, leaving 16 bases between. The germline V gene has CDR1 SGHNT and CDR2 YYREEE (reference sequence). The DNA of the CDR3 is TGTGCCAGCAGCAAAAGAGGTAGTAGCGAAGAGACCCAGTACTTC. Protein: CASSKRGSSEETQYF.

The V and J genes are TRBV2 and TRBJ2-7, with D perhaps matching TRBD1 (6 bases). CDR1 and CDR2 from the germline V gene are SNHLY and FYNNEI. This CDR3 is 15 amino acids long. The V end lost 5 bases, the J end lost 0 bases, and 14 bases lay between the germline ends. CDR3 amino acids: CASSQDRPSSYEQYF. CDR3 sequence (DNA): TGTGCCAGCAGTCAAGACAGGCCGAGCTCCTACGAGCAGTACTTC.

The V and J genes are TRBV10-1 and TRBJ2-3; 9 nucleotides match TRBD2. The CDR3 has 19 residues. The germline V gene encodes CDR1 WNHNN and CDR2 SYGVQD (reference sequence). J gave up 6 bases and V 2 bases, and 18 bases lay outside the gene matches. The CDR3 protein is CASSEPPSAGGLGLDTQYF. CDR3 DNA sequence: TGCGCCAGCAGTGAGCCCCCCTCAGCGGGGGGCTTGGGATTGGATACGCAGTATTTT.

The chain carries TRBV5-1 and TRBJ2-4; the D gene is possibly TRBD1 (6 bases). Germline-derived CDR1 and CDR2 are SGHRS and YFSETQ. V was shortened by 6 bases and J by 8 bases, with 15 bases between the two germline ends. The CDR3 spans 13 residues. The CDR3 region is CASTQGPRDIQYF. The CDR3 DNA follows: TGCGCCAGCACCCAGGGGCCACGAGACATTCAGTACTTC.

V usage is TRBV7-2 and J usage is TRBJ2-7; D is possibly TRBD2 (7 bases). V gave up 1 base and J gave up 4 bases, with 20 bases separating them. CDR1 and CDR2 (germline): SGHTA, FQGNSA. The CDR3 runs to 17 residues. CDR3 in amino acids: CASSLGRRGGLKYEQYF. As DNA, the CDR3 is TGTGCCAGCAGCTTAGGACGAAGGGGGGGCTTAAAGTACGAGCAGTACTTC. The whole variable domain, filled in from reference TRBV7-2 and TRBJ2-7, reads GAGVSQSPSNKVTEKGKDVELRCDPISGHTALYWYRQSLGQGLEFLIYFQGNSAPDKSGLPSDRFSAERTGGSVSTLTIQRTQQEDSAVYLCASSLGRRGGLKYEQYFGPGTRLTVT.

A remark on this clone: An end of the junction differs from the germline gene, which may be a read error. V is TRBV4-1 and J is TRBJ2-1; 7 bases agree with TRBD1. This CDR3 has 15 amino acids. CDR1 and CDR2 (germline): MGHRA, YSYEKL. Here the CDR3 DNA reads TGCGCCAGCACCCAACAGGGGTGGAACTACAATGAGCAGTTCTTC. It codes for CASTQQGWNYNEQFF.